This T cell receptor (beta chain) is from a study of cytomegalovirus exposure and HLA in healthy donors (dated by TCRdb to the late 2010s). With respect to the entire study: An earlier analysis of approximately 600 of the donors reported 250 to 300 Gb of sequence data and roughly 110 million unique TCR beta sequences from 150 million to 200 million T cells. In an earlier analysis of 500 to 650 of the donors, high-throughput TCR beta sequencing was used to judge whether each TCR beta V gene segment behaved as functional or pseudogenic. Typing coverage varied by locus: about 629-630 donors for A, B, C, DRB1 and DQB1; around 560 for DQA1; over 600 for DPA1; around 450 for DPB1. HLA typing covered class I and class II loci at four-digit resolution. A separate validation cohort of 90 to 150 different subjects was used in addition to the approximately 670-subject first cohort. The study aimed to test whether signatures of past pathogen exposure could be identified by cataloging public T cell receptors. To study patterns of TCR occurrence, a later analysis re-analyzed previously published TCR beta repertoires from 700 or so donors and added high-resolution HLA genotyping. Alongside the repertoire data, information on donor age, sex, ethnicity and CMV serostatus was compiled. The study profiled the T cell repertoires of about 640 subjects by immunosequencing and related them to cytomegalovirus serostatus. Roughly 5 DR-DQ haplotypes were handled as single units for association and clustering, since linkage in the cohort was strong. An early release covering roughly 600 HLA-typed donors comprised roughly 300 gigabases of sequencing data and 65 million to 100 million unique TCR sequences. The study combined high-throughput TCR immunosequencing, statistical association of individual TCRs with disease status, and machine learning to predict cytomegalovirus infection status. The genetic ancestry cluster associated with self-reported Caucasian donors included 81% of the 300 to 450 genotyped donors. Rather than using new phenotypic data, the later analysis identified candidate immune exposures from TCR beta sequences and from how often those sequences occurred across donors. A later genetic analysis took genome-wide SNP genotypes for 398 of the 666 donors and used that subset as a discovery cohort. Every repertoire in the discovery cohort had been generated on one and the same sequencing platform. On average, over 200,000 unique TCR beta nucleotide sequences were sequenced per donor among a few hundred genotyped donors of the cohort, with around 19% of those sequences being non-productive.

The cohort comprised 670 or so healthy bone marrow donors. At the time of sampling, all cohort members were nominally healthy, though unrecorded immune exposures were likely present. The donor was CMV seronegative and was included in the group of 352 seronegative cohort members. A peripheral blood sample was collected from each donor, and TCR beta sequencing was performed on peripheral blood mononuclear cells. Genomic DNA was extracted from the blood cell samples with the Qiagen DNeasy Blood Extraction Kit. Germline trimming amounts to 3 bases on V and 3 bases on J, with 13 as the count of junction bases outside the gene matches. From cysteine to phenylalanine, the CDR3 is 18 amino acids long. The read is trimmed to its CDR3 DNA, 54 bases read in frame from base 1. For CDR1 and CDR2, the germline V gene lists SGHTA and FQGNSA. For this clone: What this receptor recognizes is not known. No per-base quality is available; no much larger clone lies one base away.

Overall study results and their limits: Linkage disequilibrium might explain the correlated functional status among segregating V segments, but an unknown experimental factor could not be ruled out. Because some donors lacked HLA typing at each locus, the association tests relied only on the typed subset. In vitro tests confirmed that a few of the cytomegalovirus-associated TCR beta chains recognize cytomegalovirus antigens. In a later analysis, several top co-occurrence clusters were reported to appear linked to parvovirus B19, influenza, CMV and Epstein-Barr virus. In the study, some 160 TCR beta chains were listed as associated with cytomegalovirus. A later analysis found that most CMV-associated TCR beta chains appeared HLA-restricted, with HLA associations seemingly driven largely by CMV exposure. At a false discovery rate of 0.05, a later analysis linked under 20,000 TCR beta sequences to specific HLA alleles. A further reported finding was that TCR beta sequences accurately predicted the HLA-A and HLA-B alleles for most subjects in the first cohort. The sequencing pipeline was judged likely to have produced a cluster of highly shared sequence variants as a technical artifact. Because counts were too low, roughly 18 rarely observed V segments, including chromosome 9 orphons, were left out of the earlier analysis of 587 of the donors. In both the original and validation cohorts, the classifier was reported to diagnose cytomegalovirus status with high specificity and sensitivity. The 87-base-pair reads could not distinguish some IMGT-functional V segments, including TRBV6-2 and TRBV6-3, so those segments were excluded. The cohort was sequenced for TCR beta chains only, and without alpha or paired-chain data the features that could be detected were limited. In an earlier analysis of approximately 590 of the donors, most TCR beta V segments appeared in productive rearrangements about 90% or about 30% of the time, broadly matching IMGT annotations. In a later analysis, TCR association rates were found to vary across HLA loci, with the most associated TCRs seen for DRB1 alleles and the fewest for HLA-C alleles. In a later analysis, HLA-associated TCR beta chains showed more clonal expansion and lower generation probabilities than non-associated chains that were equally common. Presence/absence analyses assumed roughly uniform sequencing depth across donors, an assumption that may not hold. Assigning TCR associations to individual alleles was difficult when HLA alleles, especially DR and DQ, strongly co-occurred. A later genetic analysis reported fewer N-insertions in productive TCRs among donors in an Asian-associated ancestry cluster than the approximately 670-donor mean. Most TCR sequences were seen in very few donors, while some public TCRs were found in many individuals. A later genetic analysis associated a missense DCLRE1C variant with V-gene and J-gene trimming of TCR beta chains, and an independent cohort replicated the association. CMV serostatus was the only immune exposure information available for the cohort. The authors suggested that the approach could potentially be generalized to other disease states and immunological phenotypes.

The library was prepared using the immunoSEQ multiplex PCR assay. The multiplex PCR relied on a mix of 60 forward primers for TCR Vbeta segments and 13 reverse primers for TCR Jbeta segments. The CDR3 region of rearranged TCR beta genes was amplified from genomic DNA by a multiplex PCR assay. The amplified TCR beta libraries were sequenced on the Illumina HiSeq System as 87-base-pair reads. Turning to the authors' computational methods: A later analysis counted 75 million to 100 million unique TCR beta chains across the 700 or so repertoires, and around 9.9 million of these chains were shared by at least two donors. Raw reads were error-corrected and collapsed into unique sequences by a nearest-neighbor algorithm in which closely related sequences were merged to remove PCR and sequencing errors. To assign V, D and J gene segments, CDR3 sequences were aligned to IMGT reference sequences. For a sequence to be retained, a match of at least six nucleotides to both a V gene segment and a J gene segment was required. A rearrangement counted as productive if the CDR3 had no stop codons and remained in frame with V and J, and every other rearrangement counted as non-productive. CDR3 was defined according to IMGT convention as the region running from the second conserved V-encoded cysteine to the conserved J-encoded phenylalanine. Sequences without an unambiguous match to a single V gene segment were excluded from the earlier analysis of about 600 of the donors. In an earlier analysis of more than 500 of the donors, a V segment was called functional when productive rearrangements were above 56.7%, and segregating when the standard deviation between donors exceeded 5%. To diagnose cytomegalovirus status from the catalog of TCR beta chain sequences, a statistical classification framework was built. In a later analysis, TCR nucleotide sequences were compared against IMGT/GENE-DB human TR gene sequences so that V and J genes could be assigned. In a later analysis, CDR3 sequences and most-parsimonious VDJ recombination scenarios were assigned using the TCRdist pipeline. A later analysis defined each TCR beta chain by its CDR3 amino acid sequence plus V-gene family, and excluded reads lacking a unique V-gene family. A later analysis removed 450 to 600 highly shared, low-generation-probability nucleotide sequences to deal with suspected cross-contamination and a sequencing artifact. In a later analysis, a clonal expansion index was calculated for each public chain from normalized within-repertoire ranks of inferred template counts. In a later analysis, generation probabilities were computed using a VDJ recombination model fitted to out-of-frame rearrangements, and the results were checked against IGoR. A later analysis scored TCR-TCR, TCR-HLA and TCR-CMV co-occurrence with hypergeometric tests, applying a repertoire-size bias correction to TCR pairs. A later analysis estimated false discovery rates by permuting HLA or CMV assignments 20 times. In a later analysis, co-occurring TCRs were grouped with DBSCAN, and TCRdist sequence similarity was added when clustering was performed within HLA-allele-positive subsets. For co-occurrence clustering, repertoires with fewer than 30,000 or more than 120,000 public chains were excluded, along with several repertoires with anomalous nucleotide sharing. In TCRdb, the immuneACCESS table is reduced to in-frame sequences with V and J assigned. These tables do not hold every clone; where another copy was compared, an unresolved V gene accounts for under half, and the others remain unexplained. That table gives V, J and clone size, and the DNA gave D and trimming. This sample has over 75,000 clones in its table, and about 75% of those were observed once. Jointly, the top ten make up approximately 6% of the sample.

This sequence was found in a female donor in good health and CMV-seronegative. Specimen: PBMCs. In this chain, TRBV7-2 is recombined with TRBJ2-7; 11 bases in between match TRBD1. The CDR3 here reads CASSFIGQGASKYYEQYF. The bases read TGTGCCAGCAGCTTCATAGGACAGGGGGCCTCTAAATACTACGAGCAGTACTTC.